The clone carrying this TCR beta chain came up a few times. The entry originates in a study of beta chain features in type 1 diabetes. Investigators reverse transcribed all isolated RNA, so they sequenced expressed TCRB transcripts. Profiling relied on immunoSEQ multiplex PCR, and the TCRdb table lists in-frame clones only, not all of them. The data hold 900,000 or so clones, with 15% to 20% observed a single time. The germline gives CDR1 SGHNT, CDR2 YYREEE (reference sequence). The CDR3 consists of 15 residues. Trimming left V 4 bases short and J 1 base short, with 14 bases between. The source is a woman aged 18-29 years in good health. The sample consisted of naive CD4+ T cells from blood. The chain has TRBV5-4 and TRBJ1-1; D gene ambiguous. The CDR3 coding sequence is TGTGCCAGCAGCCCCGGCCCTATCGGGAACACTGAAGCTTTCTTT. It specifies CASSPGPIGNTEAFF.